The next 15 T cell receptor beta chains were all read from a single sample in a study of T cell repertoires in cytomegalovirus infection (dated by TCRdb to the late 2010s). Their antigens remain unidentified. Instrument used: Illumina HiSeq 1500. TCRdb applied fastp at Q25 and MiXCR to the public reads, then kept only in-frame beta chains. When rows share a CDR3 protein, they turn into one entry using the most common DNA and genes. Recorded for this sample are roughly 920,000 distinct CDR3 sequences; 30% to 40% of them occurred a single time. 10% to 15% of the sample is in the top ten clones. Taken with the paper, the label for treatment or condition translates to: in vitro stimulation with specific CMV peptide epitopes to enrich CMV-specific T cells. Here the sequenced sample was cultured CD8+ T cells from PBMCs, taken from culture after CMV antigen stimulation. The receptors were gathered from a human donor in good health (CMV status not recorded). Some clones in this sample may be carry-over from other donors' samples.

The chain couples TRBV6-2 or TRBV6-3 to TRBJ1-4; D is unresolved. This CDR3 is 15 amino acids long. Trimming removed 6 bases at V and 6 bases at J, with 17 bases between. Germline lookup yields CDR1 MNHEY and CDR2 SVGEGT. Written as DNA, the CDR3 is TGTGCCAGCAGAACTTACTCGAAGGGAGATGAAAAACTGTTTTTT. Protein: CASRTYSKGDEKLFF.

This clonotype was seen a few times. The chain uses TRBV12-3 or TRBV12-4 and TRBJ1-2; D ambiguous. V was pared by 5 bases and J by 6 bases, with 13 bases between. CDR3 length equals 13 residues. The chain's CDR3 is CASSPTDGDGYTF. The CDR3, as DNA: TGTGCCAGCAGTCCGACGGACGGGGATGGCTACACCTTC.

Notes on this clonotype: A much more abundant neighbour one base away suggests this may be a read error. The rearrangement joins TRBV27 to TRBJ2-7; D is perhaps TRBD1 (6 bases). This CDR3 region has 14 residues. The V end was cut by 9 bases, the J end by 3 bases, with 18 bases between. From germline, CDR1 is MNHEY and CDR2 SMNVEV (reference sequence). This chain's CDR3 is CARKGHRQDYEQYF. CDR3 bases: TGTGCCAGAAAAGGACATCGACAGGACTACGAGCAGTACTTC.

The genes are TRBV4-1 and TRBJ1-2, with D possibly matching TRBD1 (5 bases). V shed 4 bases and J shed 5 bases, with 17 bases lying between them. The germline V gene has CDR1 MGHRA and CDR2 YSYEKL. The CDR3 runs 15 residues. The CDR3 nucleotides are TGCGCCAGCAGCCCGGCATTTGGGGACGTATATGGCTACACCTTC. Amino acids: CASSPAFGDVYGYTF.

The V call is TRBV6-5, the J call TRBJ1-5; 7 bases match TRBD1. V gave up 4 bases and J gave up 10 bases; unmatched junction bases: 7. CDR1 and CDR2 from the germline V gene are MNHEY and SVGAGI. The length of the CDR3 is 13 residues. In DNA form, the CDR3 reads TGTGCCAGCAGTTTCCTTGGACAGGATCCCCAGCATTTT. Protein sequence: CASSFLGQDPQHF.

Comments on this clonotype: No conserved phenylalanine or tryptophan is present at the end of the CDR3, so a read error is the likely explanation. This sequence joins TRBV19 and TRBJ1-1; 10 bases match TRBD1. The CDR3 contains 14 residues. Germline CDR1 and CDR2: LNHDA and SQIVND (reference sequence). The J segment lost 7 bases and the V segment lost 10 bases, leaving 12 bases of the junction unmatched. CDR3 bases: TGTGCCACGACCGCCAGGGACAGGGGATGTGAAGCTTTCTCT. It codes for CATTARDRGCEAFS.

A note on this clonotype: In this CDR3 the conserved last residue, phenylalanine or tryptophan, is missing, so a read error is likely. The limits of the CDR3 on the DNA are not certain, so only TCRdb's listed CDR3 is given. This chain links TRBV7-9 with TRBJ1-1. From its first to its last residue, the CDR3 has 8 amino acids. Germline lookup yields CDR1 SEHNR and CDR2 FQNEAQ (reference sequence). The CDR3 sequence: CASSSGVI.

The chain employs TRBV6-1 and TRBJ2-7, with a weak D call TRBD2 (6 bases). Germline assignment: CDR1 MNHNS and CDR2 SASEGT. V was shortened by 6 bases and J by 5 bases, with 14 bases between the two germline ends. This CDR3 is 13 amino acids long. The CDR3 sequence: CASSPGLSHEQYV. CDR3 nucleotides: TGTGCCAGCAGCCCGGGACTTTCCCACGAGCAGTACGTC.

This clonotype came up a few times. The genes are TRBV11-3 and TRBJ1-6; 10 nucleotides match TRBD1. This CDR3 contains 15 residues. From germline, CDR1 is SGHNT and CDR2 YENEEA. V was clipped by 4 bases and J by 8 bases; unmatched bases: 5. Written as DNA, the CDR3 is TGTGCCAGCAGCTACGGACAGGGGGAGGATTCACCCCTCCACTTT. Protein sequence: CASSYGQGEDSPLHF.

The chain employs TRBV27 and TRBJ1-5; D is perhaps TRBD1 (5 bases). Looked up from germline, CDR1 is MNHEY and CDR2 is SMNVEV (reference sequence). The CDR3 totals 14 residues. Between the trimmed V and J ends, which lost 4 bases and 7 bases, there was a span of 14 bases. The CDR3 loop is CASSWGVGFQPQHF. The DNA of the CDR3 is TGTGCCAGCAGTTGGGGGGTCGGGTTCCAGCCCCAGCATTTT.

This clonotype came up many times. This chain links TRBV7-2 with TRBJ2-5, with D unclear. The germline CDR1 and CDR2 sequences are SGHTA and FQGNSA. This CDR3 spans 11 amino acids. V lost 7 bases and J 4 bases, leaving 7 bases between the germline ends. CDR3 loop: CASTSGETQYF. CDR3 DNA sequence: TGTGCCAGCACCTCCGGAGAGACCCAGTACTTC.

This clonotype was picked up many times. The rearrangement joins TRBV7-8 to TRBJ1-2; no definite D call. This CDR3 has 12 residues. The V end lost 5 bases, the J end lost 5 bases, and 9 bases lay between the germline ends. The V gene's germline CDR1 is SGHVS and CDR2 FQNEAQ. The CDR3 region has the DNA TGTGCCAGCAGCGGCCAAGTTTATGGCTACACCTTC. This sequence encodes CASSGQVYGYTF. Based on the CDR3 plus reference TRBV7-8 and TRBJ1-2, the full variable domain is GAGVSQSPRYKVAKRGQDVALRCDPISGHVSLFWYQQALGQGPEFLTYFQNEAQLDKSGLPSDRFFAERPEGSVSTLKIQRTQQEDSAVYLCASSGQVYGYTFGSGTRLTVV.

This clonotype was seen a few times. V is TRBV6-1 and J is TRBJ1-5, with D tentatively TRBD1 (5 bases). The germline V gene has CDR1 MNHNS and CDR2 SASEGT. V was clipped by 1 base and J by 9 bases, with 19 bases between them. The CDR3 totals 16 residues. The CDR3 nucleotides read TGTGCCAGCAGTGAAGAGTTCCAGCCCGTTCAGGGGCCCCAGCATTTT. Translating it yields CASSEEFQPVQGPQHF.

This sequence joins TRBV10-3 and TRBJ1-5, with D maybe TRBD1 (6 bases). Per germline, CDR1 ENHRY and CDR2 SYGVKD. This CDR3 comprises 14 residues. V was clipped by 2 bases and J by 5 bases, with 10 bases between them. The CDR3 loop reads CAISEAAGDQPQHF. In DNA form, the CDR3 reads TGTGCCATCAGTGAGGCGGCAGGGGATCAGCCCCAGCATTTT.

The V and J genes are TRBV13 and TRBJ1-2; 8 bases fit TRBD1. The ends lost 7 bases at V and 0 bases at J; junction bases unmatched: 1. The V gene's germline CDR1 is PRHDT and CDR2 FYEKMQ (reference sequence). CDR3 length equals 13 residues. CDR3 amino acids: CASTGQANYGYTF. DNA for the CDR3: TGTGCCAGCACGGGACAGGCTAACTATGGCTACACCTTC. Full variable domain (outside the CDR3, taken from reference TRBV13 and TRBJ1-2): AAGVIQSPRHLIKEKRETATLKCYPIPRHDTVYWYQQGPGQDPQFLISFYEKMQSDKGSIPDRFSAQQFSDYHSELNMSSLELGDSALYFCASTGQANYGYTFGSGTRLTVV.